This entry is about one T cell receptor beta chain. Its specificity is not known. This CDR3 is built from 13 residues. Trimming stripped 4 bases from V and 8 bases from J, with 12 bases between. CDR1 is MGHRA and CDR2 is YSYEKL in the germline V gene. These data originate in a study of memory CD4+ T cells and cytomegalovirus serostatus. Across the whole study: Healthy Belgian adult donors included fewer than 10 CMV-positive and 24 CMV-negative people. Notes on the study in general: CMV serostatus prediction reached median AUC approximately 0.95, or 0.91 with US-trained model. 67 of 164 known CMV-associated TCRbeta sequences appeared in CD4+ memory. The CMV-associated TCR signature appears largely within the CD4+ memory repertoire.

The repertoire was sequenced with immunoSEQ multiplex PCR; TCRdb's copy has only in-frame clones and lacks some. The sample includes around 60,000 clones, 75% to 85% of them seen just once. The sort gate was single viable CD3+CD4+CD8-CD45RO+ cells for memory CD4+ T cells. The receptor was isolated from an adult in good health and CMV-seronegative. The J gene is TRBJ1-3, the V gene TRBV4-1, with D possibly being TRBD1 (6 bases). Input material: memory CD4+ T cells from blood. The CDR3: CASSPMGADTIYF. For the CDR3, the DNA is TGCGCCAGCAGCCCCATGGGGGCGGACACCATATATTTT.